A single sample is the source of the 3 T cell receptor beta chains below, sequenced in a study of PD-L1 blockade in urothelial cancer. Profiling relied on immunoSEQ multiplex PCR, and the TCRdb table lists in-frame clones only, not all of them. Of about 74,000 clones detected, 80% to 85% appear once; the ten largest clones hold less than 5.5%. The input for sequencing was PBMCs, taken around atezolizumab (anti-PD-L1) treatment. These receptors were obtained from a man aged 70 or older with urothelial cancer.

This sequence joins TRBV6-1 and TRBJ2-1; 8 nucleotides agree with TRBD1. CDR3 length equals 14 residues. V was pared by 2 bases and J by 9 bases, with 6 bases of the junction left unmatched. Germline V gives CDR1 MNHNS, CDR2 SASEGT. CDR3 nucleotide sequence: TGTGCCAGCAGTGAAAGGACAGGGCAGGGTGAGCAGTTCTTC. Its translation: CASSERTGQGEQFF.

The count of this clone is one. V is TRBV4-2 and J is TRBJ2-3, with D perhaps TRBD2 (6 bases). V lost 5 bases and J lost 0, with 18 bases in between. The germline V gene has CDR1 LGHNA and CDR2 YNFKEQ. This CDR3 is built from 17 residues. The CDR3 bases are TGTGCCAGCAGCGATACTACCCTAGGAGGGAGCACAGATACGCAGTATTTT. Its translation: CASSDTTLGGSTDTQYF.

This chain links TRBV4-1 with TRBJ2-5; TRBD1 matches at 8 bases. This CDR3 has 18 residues. V lost 3 bases, J lost 0 bases, and 12 bases stayed unmatched. Germline loops: CDR1 MGHRA, CDR2 YSYEKL. CDR3 protein: CASSQNTGTGSYQETQYF. In DNA, the CDR3 is TGCGCCAGCAGCCAGAATACCGGGACAGGATCTTACCAAGAGACCCAGTACTTC.